This TCR beta chain was sequenced in a study of T-cell reconstitution after alpha-beta-depleted transplantation in children. Library preparation (for TCRbeta) was performed with unique molecular identifiers. TCRdb itself ran the PCR reads through MiXCR, one entry per CDR3 protein. The table records 300,000 to 400,000 distinct CDR3 sequences, 16% of them present only once. This clonotype was recorded at least ten times. The germline gives CDR1 LGHDT, CDR2 YNNKEL (reference sequence). The CDR3 loop spans 15 amino acids. Between the trimmed V and J ends, which lost 1 base and 7 bases, there was a span of 14 bases.

The sequencing here drew on PBMCs, mostly from graft donor cells, taken 360 days after TCRalphabeta/CD19-depleted stem cell transplant. The clonotype originates from a male patient between 2 and 15 years old who had a stem cell transplant for acute lymphoblastic leukemia, so the T cells may come from the graft donor. The chain links TRBV3-1 to TRBJ2-1, with D perhaps assigned TRBD1 or TRBD2 (6 bases each). CDR3 DNA sequence: TGTGCCAGCAGCCAAGGCCTACAGGGAGGAAATGAGCAGTTCTTC. Translation: CASSQGLQGGNEQFF.